The T cell receptor (beta chain) under discussion was sequenced for a study of shared clonotypes between healthy human individuals. Study results and limitations: Naive CD4 clonotype sharing across a few donors was 4.5% to 6%. Richness estimates generally favored naive over memory subsets. Rarefaction showed that sequencing of sorted subsets was incomplete (despite large depth). Tissues were not sampled, only blood, and their repertoires likely differ.

This clone was seen once. What it binds is not known. V lost 7 bases, J lost 3 bases, and 10 bases lay in between. The length of the CDR3 is 13 residues. CDR1 and CDR2 (germline): SGHRS, YFSETQ. Measured with immunoSEQ multiplex PCR; TCRdb has only the in-frame clones, and not every one. Among roughly 1,500,000 clones listed, approximately 98.5% were seen once. The chain recombines TRBV5-1 with TRBJ1-4, with TRBD1 as a possible D gene (6 bases). The sequencing sample was made of naive CD4+ T cells sorted from blood. Subset of the sample: CD45RA+ positively selected. The receptor was derived from a man younger than 45 in good health. CDR3 DNA sequence: TGCGCCAGCTCAGGGACACCTAATGAAAAACTGTTTTTT. This encodes CASSGTPNEKLFF.